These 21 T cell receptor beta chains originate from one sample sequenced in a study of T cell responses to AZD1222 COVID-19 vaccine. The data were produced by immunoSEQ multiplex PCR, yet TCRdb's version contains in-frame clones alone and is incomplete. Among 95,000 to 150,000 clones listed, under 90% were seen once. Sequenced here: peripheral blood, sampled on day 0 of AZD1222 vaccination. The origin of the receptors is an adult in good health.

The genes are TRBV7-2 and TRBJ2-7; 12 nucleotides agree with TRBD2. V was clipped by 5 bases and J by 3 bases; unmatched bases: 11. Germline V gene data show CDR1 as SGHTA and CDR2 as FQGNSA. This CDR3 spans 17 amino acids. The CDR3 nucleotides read TGTGCCAGCAGCACCTCTAGCGGGGGGGTTAGTTTCTACGAGCAGTACTTC. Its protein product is CASSTSSGGVSFYEQYF.

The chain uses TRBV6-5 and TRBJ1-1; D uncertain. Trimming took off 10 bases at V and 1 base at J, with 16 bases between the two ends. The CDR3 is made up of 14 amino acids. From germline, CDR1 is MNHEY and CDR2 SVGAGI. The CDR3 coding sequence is TGTGCCACCGGCCGGGCTCGCGGGAACACTGAAGCTTTCTTT. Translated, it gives CATGRARGNTEAFF.

The CDR3 spells CASSLGTTGVEQFF. CDR3 nucleotide sequence: TGCGCCAGCAGCTTGGGGACCACAGGGGTCGAGCAGTTCTTC. The V gene is TRBV5-1, the J gene TRBJ2-1; TRBD1 matches at 7 bases. After removal of 0 bases from V and 10 bases from J, the junction contained 7 bases not matched to a gene. CDR1 is SGHRS and CDR2 is YFSETQ in the germline V gene. This CDR3 is built from 14 residues.

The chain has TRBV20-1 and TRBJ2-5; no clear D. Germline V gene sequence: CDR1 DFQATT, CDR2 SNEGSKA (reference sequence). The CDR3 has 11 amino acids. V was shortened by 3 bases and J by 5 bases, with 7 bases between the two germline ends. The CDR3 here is CSASSRETQYF. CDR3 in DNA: TGCAGTGCTAGTTCTCGGGAGACCCAGTACTTC.

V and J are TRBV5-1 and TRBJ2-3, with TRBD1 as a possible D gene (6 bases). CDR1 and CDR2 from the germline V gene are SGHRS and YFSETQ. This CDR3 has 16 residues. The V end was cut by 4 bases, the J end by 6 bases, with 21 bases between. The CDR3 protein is CASSPKQTGPRDTQYF. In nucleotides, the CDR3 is TGCGCCAGCAGCCCGAAACAGACAGGCCCCCGGGATACGCAGTATTTT.

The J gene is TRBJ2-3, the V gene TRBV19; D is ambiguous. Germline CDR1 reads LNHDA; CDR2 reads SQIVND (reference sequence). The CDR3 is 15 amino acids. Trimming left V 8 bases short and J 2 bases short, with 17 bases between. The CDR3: CASSELGGFTDTQYF. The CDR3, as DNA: TGTGCCAGTTCCGAGTTAGGTGGTTTCACAGATACGCAGTATTTT.

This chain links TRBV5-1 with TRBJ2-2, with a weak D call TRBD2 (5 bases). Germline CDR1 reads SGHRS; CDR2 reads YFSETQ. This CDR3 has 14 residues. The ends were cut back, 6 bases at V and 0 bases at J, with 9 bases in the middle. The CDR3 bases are TGCGCCAGCAAGAGGGTTGCGAACACCGGGGAGCTGTTTTTT. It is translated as CASKRVANTGELFF.

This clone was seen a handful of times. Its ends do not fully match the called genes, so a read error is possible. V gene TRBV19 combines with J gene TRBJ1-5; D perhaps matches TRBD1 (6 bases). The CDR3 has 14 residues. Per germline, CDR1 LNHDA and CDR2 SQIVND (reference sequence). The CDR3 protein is CATSRGAPAQPQHF. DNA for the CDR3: TGTGCCACTAGTAGGGGGGCGCCGGCTCAGCCCCAGCATTTT.

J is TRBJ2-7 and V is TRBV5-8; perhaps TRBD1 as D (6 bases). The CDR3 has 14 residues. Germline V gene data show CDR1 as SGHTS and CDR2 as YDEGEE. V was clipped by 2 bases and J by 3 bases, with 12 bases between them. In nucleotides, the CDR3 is TGTGCCAGCAGCTTCAGTGACAGGAACTACGAGCAGTACTTC. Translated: CASSFSDRNYEQYF.

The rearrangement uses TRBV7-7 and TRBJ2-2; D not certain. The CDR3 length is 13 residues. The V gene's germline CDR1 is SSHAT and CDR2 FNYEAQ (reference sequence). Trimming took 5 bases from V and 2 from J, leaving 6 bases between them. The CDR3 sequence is CASSVENTGELFF. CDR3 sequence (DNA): TGTGCCAGCAGCGTCGAAAACACCGGGGAGCTGTTTTTT.

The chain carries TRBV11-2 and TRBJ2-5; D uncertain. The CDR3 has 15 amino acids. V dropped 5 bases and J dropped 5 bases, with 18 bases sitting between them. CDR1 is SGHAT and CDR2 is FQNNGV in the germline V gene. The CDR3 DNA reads TGTGCCAGCAGCCAGCCCCTCCCGCCGGGTGAGACCCAGTACTTC. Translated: CASSQPLPPGETQYF. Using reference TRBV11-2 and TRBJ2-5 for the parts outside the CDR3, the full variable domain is EAGVAQSPRYKIIEKRQSVAFWCNPISGHATLYWYQQILGQGPKLLIQFQNNGVVDDSQLPKDRFSAERLKGVDSTLKIQPAKLEDSAVYLCASSQPLPPGETQYFGPGTRLLVL.

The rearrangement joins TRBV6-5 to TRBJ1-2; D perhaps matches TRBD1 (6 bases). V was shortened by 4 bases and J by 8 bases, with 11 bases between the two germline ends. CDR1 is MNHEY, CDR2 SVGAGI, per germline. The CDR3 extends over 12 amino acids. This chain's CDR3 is CASSFRGLGYTF. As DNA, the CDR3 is TGTGCCAGCAGTTTTCGGGGGCTCGGCTACACCTTC.

The CDR3 loop reads CASRYPQGGRNPDTQYF. CDR3 nucleotides: TGTGCCAGTAGATACCCTCAGGGCGGGAGAAACCCAGATACGCAGTATTTT. The genes are TRBV19 and TRBJ2-3, with TRBD2 matching over 7 bases. Germline V gives CDR1 LNHDA, CDR2 SQIVND (reference sequence). Trimming at V came to 6 bases and at J to 4 bases, leaving 16 bases not matched to a gene. This CDR3 spans 17 amino acids. Looking up the rest from reference TRBV19 and TRBJ2-3 gives the full variable domain: DGGITQSPKYLFRKEGQNVTLSCEQNLNHDAMYWYRQDPGQGLRLIYYSQIVNDFQKGDIAEGYSVSREKKESFPLTVTSAQKNPTAFYLCASRYPQGGRNPDTQYFGPGTRLTVL.

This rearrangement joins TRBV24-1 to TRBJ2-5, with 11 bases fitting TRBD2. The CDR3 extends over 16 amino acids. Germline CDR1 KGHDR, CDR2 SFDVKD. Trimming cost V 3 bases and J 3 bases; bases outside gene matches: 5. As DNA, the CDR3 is TGTGCCACCAGTGATCCTACTAGCGGGGGAAAAGAGACCCAGTACTTC. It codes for CATSDPTSGGKETQYF.

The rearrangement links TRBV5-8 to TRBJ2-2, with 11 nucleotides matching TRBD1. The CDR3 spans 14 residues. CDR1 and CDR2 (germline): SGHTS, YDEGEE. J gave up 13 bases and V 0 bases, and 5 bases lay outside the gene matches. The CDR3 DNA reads TGTGCCAGCAGCTTGGCCGGGACAGGGGGTTTGCTGTTTTTT. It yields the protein CASSLAGTGGLLFF.

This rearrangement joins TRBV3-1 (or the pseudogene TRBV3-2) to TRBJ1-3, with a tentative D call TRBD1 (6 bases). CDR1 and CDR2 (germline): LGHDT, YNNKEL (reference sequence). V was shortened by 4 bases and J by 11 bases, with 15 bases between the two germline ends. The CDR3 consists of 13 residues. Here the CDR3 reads CASSLGGQQAIYF. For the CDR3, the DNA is TGTGCCAGCAGCCTGGGGGGCCAACAGGCCATATATTTT.

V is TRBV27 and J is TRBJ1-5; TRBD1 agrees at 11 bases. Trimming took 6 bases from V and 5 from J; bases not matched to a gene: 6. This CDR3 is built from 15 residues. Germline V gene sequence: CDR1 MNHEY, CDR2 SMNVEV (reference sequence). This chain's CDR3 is CASSSGQGAYQPQHF. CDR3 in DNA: TGTGCCAGCAGCTCAGGACAGGGGGCTTATCAGCCCCAGCATTTT.

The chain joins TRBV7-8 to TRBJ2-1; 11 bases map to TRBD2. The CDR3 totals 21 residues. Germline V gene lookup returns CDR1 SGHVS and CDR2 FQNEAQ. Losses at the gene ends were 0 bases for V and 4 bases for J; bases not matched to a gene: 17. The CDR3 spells CASSLARVTSGGPTYYNEQFF. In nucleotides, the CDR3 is TGTGCCAGCAGCTTAGCGCGGGTAACTAGCGGGGGCCCTACCTATTACAATGAGCAGTTCTTC.

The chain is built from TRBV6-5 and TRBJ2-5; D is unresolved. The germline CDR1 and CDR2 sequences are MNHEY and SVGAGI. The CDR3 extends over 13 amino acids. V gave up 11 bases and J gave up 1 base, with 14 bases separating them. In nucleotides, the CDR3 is TGTGCCTCCTCGGCGCAGATCCAAGAGACCCAGTACTTC. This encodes CASSAQIQETQYF.

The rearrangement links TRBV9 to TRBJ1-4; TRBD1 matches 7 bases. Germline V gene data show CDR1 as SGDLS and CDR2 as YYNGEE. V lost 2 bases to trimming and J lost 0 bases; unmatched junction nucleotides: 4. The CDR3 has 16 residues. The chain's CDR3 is CASSVRGTATNEKLFF. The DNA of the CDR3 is TGTGCCAGCAGCGTGAGAGGGACAGCAACTAATGAAAAACTGTTTTTT.

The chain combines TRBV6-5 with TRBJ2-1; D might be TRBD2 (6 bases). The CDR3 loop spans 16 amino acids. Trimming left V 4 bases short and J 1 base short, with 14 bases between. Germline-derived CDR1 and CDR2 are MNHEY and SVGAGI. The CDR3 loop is CASSLGAGRSYNEQFF. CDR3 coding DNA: TGTGCCAGCAGTTTGGGAGCGGGTCGATCCTACAATGAGCAGTTCTTC.